This T cell receptor beta chain was recovered during a study of cytomegalovirus exposure and HLA in healthy donors. About the research overall: In a previous analysis, some 120 million unique TCR beta sequences were found from some 180 million T cells.

This CDR3 has 16 amino acids. Looked up from germline, CDR1 is SGHAT and CDR2 is FQNNGV. Trimming cost V 6 bases and J 2 bases; bases outside gene matches: 10. PCR employed 60 Vbeta and 13 Jbeta primers. Method: immunoSEQ multiplex PCR; TCRdb's copy keeps in-frame clones and lacks some. Among more than 95,000 clones, 75% to 80% were seen once, and the ten largest hold roughly 6.2%. Sequenced input: PBMCs. The chain recombines TRBV11-2 with TRBJ1-3; TRBD1 matches 7 bases. This TCR was recovered from a man in his sixties in good health and CMV-seropositive. CDR3 DNA sequence: TGTGCCAGCAGGTTGCTGACAGGGCGAACTGGAAACACCATATATTTT. Protein sequence: CASRLLTGRTGNTIYF.